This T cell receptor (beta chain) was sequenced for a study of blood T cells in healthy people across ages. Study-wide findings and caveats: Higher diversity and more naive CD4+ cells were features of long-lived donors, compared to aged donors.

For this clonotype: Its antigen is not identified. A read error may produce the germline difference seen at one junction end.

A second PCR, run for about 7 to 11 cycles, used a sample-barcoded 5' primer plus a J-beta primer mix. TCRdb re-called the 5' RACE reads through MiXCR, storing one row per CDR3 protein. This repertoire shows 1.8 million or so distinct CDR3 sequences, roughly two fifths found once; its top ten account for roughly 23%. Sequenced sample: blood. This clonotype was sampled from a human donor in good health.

In DNA, the CDR3 is TGTGCCAGCAGCGTAGTAGGCCATGGCCACACCTTC. This translates into CASSVVGHGHTF. The genes are TRBV9 and TRBJ1-2; D not certain. CDR3 length: 12 amino acids. Germline CDR1 and CDR2: SGDLS and YYNGEE.